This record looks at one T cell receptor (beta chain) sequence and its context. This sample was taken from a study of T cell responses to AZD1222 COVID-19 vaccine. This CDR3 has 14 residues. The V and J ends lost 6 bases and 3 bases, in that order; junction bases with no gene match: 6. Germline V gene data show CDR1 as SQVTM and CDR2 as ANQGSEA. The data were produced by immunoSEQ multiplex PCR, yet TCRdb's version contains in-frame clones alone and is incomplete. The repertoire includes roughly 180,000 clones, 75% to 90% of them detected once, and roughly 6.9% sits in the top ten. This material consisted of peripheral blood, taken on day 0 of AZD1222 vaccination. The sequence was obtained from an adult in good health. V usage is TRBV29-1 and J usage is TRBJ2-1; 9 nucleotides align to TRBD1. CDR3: CSVAGTGRYNEQFF. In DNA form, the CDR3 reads TGCAGCGTCGCCGGGACAGGGCGCTACAATGAGCAGTTCTTC.